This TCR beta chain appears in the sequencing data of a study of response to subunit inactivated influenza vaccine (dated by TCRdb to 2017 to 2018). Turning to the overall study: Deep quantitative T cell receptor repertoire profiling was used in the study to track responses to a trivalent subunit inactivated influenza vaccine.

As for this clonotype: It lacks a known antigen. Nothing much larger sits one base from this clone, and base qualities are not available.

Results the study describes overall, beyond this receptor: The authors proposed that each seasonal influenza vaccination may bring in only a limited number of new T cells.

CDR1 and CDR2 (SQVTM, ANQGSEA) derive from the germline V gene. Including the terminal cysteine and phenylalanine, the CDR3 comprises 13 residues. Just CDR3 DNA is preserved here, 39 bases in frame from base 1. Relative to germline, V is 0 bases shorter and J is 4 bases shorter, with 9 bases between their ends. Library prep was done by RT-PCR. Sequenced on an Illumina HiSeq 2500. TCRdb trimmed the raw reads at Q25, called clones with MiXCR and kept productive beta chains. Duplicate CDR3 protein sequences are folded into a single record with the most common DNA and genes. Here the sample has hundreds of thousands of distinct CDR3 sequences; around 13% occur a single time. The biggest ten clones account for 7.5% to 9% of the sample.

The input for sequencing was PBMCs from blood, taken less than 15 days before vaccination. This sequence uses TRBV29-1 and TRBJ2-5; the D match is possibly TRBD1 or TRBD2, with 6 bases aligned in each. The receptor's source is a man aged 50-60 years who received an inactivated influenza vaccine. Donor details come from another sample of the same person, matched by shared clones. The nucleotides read TGCAGCGTTGAAGACGGGGGCCCAGAGACCCAGTACTTC. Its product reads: CSVEDGGPETQYF.